The sequence of this TCR beta chain was determined in a study of cytomegalovirus exposure and HLA in healthy donors. From germline, CDR1 is ENHRY and CDR2 SYGVKD. V trimming: 0 bases; J trimming: 4 bases; junction bases outside the gene matches: 6. The CDR3 covers 17 residues. As to this clone: The antigen remains undetermined.

Primers included in the PCR were 60 Vbeta and 13 Jbeta primers. Authors' processing steps: In a later analysis, around 87 million unique TCR beta chains included roughly 11 million shared by two or more donors. The method was immunoSEQ multiplex PCR; TCRdb's version includes in-frame clones alone and lacks a portion of them. From that table come the V and J calls and clone size; the DNA was used to work out D and trimming. The table includes about 230,000 clones, approximately 78% detected once. Study findings and constraints: V segments that were indistinguishable, TRBV6-2 and TRBV6-3 among them, were omitted from analysis. Prior analysis indicated that the majority of TCR beta V segments exhibited productivity approximately 90% or approximately 30% of the time.

The sample comprised PBMCs. The clonotype comes from a boy younger than 18 in good health and CMV-seronegative. The J gene is TRBJ2-2, the V gene TRBV10-3; TRBD1 agrees at 9 bases. The CDR3 DNA sequence: TGTGCCATCAGTGAGTCGATGGGACAGGGAAGCACCGGGGAGCTGTTTTTT. This translates into CAISESMGQGSTGELFF.